This T cell receptor (beta chain) was identified in a study of blood T cell repertoires in COVID-19. The CDR3 extends over 12 amino acids. From germline, CDR1 is KGHDR and CDR2 SFDVKD. V was pared by 3 bases and J by 15 bases, with 7 bases of the junction left unmatched. Data came from immunoSEQ multiplex PCR; TCRdb stores just in-frame clones and leaves some out. The table lists 130,000 to 150,000 clones, 88% of them singletons, with about 10% in the top ten. The rearrangement links TRBV24-1 to TRBJ2-1; 7 nucleotides agree with TRBD2. This clonotype was obtained from a man aged 50 to 60 with active or convalescent COVID-19. Material: peripheral blood. The CDR3, as DNA: TGTGCCACCAGTGATGTCTCGACTAGCTGGTTCTTC. Translating gives CATSDVSTSWFF.